The TCR beta chain under discussion was sequenced for a study of T cell responses to AZD1222 COVID-19 vaccine. Notes on the study in general: Spike was spanned by vaccine-associated CD4 TCRs, with dominance at 160-218 and 743-854.

Second-dose timings of about 4 or about 12 weeks were pooled. CDR1 and CDR2 (germline): SGHTA, FQGTGA. The CDR3 loop spans 11 amino acids. V dropped 10 bases and J dropped 2 bases, with 6 bases sitting between them. The protocol was immunoSEQ multiplex PCR, while the TCRdb copy is restricted to in-frame clones and leaves out a portion. Of 180,000 or so clones listed, approximately 93% are singletons. Regarding this clone: Its antigen is unknown.

This TCR came from an adult who received the AZD1222 COVID-19 vaccine. The gene calls are TRBV7-3 and TRBJ2-1; D might be TRBD1 (5 bases). The sample consisted of peripheral blood, taken 28 days after the second AZD1222 dose. The CDR3 protein is CAKGTYNEQFF. DNA of the CDR3: TGTGCCAAGGGGACCTACAATGAGCAGTTCTTC.